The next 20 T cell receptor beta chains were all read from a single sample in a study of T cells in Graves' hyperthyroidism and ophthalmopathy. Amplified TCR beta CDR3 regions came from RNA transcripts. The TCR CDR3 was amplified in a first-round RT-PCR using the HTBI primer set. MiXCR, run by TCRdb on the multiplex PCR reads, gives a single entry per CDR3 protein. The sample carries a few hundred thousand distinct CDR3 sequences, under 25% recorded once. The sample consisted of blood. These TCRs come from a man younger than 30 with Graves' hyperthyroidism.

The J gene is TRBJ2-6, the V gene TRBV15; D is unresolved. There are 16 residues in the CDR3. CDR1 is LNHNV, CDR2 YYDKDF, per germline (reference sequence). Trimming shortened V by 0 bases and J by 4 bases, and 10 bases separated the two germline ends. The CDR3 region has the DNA TGTGCCACCAGCAGAGATCGGTTGGCCGGGGCCAACGTCCTGACTTTC. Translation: CATSRDRLAGANVLTF.

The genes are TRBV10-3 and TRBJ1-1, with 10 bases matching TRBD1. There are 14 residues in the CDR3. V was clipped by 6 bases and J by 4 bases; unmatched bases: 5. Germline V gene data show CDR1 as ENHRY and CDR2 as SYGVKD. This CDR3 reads CAISPGQGSTEAFF. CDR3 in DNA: TGTGCCATCAGCCCGGGACAGGGGTCCACTGAAGCTTTCTTT.

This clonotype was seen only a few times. The CDR3: CASSSSGLAKNIQYF. The CDR3 DNA reads as TGCGCCAGCAGCTCCTCTGGGCTGGCCAAAAACATTCAGTACTTC. This chain uses TRBV4-1 with TRBJ2-4; D gene uncertain. Trimming removed 5 bases at V and 1 base at J, with 12 bases between. Germline CDR1 MGHRA, CDR2 YSYEKL. CDR3 length equals 15 residues.

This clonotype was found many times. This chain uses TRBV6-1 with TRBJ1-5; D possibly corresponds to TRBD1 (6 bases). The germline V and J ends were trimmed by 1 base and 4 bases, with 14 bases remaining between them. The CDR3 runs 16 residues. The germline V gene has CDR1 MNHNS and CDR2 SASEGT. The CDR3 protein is CASSEVAITGNQPQHF. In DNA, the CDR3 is TGTGCCAGCAGTGAAGTGGCGATTACAGGGAATCAGCCCCAGCATTTT.

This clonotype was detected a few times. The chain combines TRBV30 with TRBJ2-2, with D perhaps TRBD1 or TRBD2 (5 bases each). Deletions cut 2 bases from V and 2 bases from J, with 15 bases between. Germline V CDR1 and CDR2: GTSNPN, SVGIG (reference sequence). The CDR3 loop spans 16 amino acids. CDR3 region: CAWSRPGTLNTGELFF. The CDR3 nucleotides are TGTGCCTGGAGTCGCCCAGGGACCCTAAACACCGGGGAGCTGTTTTTT. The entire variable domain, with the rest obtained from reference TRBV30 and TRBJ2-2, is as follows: SQTIHQWPATLVQPVGSPLSLECTVEGTSNPNLYWYRQAAGRGLQLLFYSVGIGQISSEVPQNLSASRPQDRQFILSSKKLLLSDSGFYLCAWSRPGTLNTGELFFGEGSRLTVL.

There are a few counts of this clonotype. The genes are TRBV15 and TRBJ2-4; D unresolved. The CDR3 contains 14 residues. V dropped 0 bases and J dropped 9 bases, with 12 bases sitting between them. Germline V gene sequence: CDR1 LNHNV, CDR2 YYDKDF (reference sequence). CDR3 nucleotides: TGTGCCACCAGCAGAGATGCGATGAGAGGCATTCAGTACTTC. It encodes CATSRDAMRGIQYF.

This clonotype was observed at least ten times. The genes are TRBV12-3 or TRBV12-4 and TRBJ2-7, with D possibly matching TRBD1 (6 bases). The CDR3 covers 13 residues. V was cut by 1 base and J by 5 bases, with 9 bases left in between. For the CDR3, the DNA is TGTGCCAGCAGTTTAGACAGGGCAAACGAGCAGTACTTC. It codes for CASSLDRANEQYF.

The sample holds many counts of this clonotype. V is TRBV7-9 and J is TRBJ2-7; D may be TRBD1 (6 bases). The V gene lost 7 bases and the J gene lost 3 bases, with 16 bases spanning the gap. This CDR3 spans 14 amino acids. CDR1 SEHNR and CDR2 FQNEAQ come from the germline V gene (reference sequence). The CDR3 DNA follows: TGTGCCAGCACCCCCTCTATAGGGGGCTACGAGCAGTACTTC. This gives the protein CASTPSIGGYEQYF.

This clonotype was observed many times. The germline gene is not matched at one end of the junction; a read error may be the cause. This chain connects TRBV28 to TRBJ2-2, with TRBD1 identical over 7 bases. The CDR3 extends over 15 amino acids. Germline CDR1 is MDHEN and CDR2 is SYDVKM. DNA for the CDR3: TGTGCCAGCAGTCTGACCGGGACAGTCACCCGGGAGCTGTTTTTT. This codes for CASSLTGTVTRELFF.

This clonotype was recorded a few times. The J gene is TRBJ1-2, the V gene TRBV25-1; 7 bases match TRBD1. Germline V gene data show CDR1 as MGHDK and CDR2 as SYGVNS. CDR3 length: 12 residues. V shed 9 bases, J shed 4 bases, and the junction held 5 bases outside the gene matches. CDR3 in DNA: TGTGCCAGTGGAGGGGGCGGCTATGGCTACACCTTC. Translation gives CASGGGGYGYTF.

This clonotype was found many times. The CDR3 spells CASSLGRSYSNQPQHF. The CDR3 region has the DNA TGTGCCAGCAGTTTAGGACGGAGTTATAGCAATCAGCCCCAGCATTTT. The chain has TRBV12-3 or TRBV12-4 and TRBJ1-5; D call uncertain. The CDR3 has 16 amino acids. V was pared by 1 base and J by 0 bases, with 10 bases between.

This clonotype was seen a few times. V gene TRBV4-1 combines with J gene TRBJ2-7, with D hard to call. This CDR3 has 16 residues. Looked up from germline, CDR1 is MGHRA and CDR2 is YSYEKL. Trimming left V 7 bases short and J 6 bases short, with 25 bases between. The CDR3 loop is CASTKTRQQEPVEQYF. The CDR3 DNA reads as TGCGCCAGCACTAAAACCCGGCAGCAGGAGCCTGTCGAGCAGTACTTC.

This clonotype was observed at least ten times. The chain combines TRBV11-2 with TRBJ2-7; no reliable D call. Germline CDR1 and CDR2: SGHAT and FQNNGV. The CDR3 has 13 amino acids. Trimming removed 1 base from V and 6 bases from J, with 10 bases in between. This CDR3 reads CASSLAAEPEQYF. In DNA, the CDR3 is TGTGCCAGCAGCTTAGCCGCGGAGCCCGAGCAGTACTTC. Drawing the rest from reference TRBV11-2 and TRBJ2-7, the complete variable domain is EAGVAQSPRYKIIEKRQSVAFWCNPISGHATLYWYQQILGQGPKLLIQFQNNGVVDDSQLPKDRFSAERLKGVDSTLKIQPAKLEDSAVYLCASSLAAEPEQYFGPGTRLTVT.

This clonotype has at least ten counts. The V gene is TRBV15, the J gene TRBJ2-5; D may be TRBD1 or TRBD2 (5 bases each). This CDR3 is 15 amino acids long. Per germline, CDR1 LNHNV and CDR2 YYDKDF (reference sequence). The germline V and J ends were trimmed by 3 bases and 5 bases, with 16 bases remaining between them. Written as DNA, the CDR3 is TGTGCCACCAGCAGTACACAACTATGGGGGGAGACCCAGTACTTC. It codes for CATSSTQLWGETQYF. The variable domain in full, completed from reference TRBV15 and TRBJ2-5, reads DAMVIQNPRYQVTQFGKPVTLSCSQTLNHNVMYWYQQKSSQAPKLLFHYYDKDFNNEADTPDNFQSRRPNTSFCFLDIRSPGLGDTAMYLCATSSTQLWGETQYFGPGTRLLVL.

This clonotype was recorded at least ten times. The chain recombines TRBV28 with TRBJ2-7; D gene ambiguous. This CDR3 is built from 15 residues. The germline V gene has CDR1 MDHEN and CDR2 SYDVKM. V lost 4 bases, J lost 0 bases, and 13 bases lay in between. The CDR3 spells CASSSDARSSYEQYF. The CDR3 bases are TGTGCCAGCAGTTCCGACGCACGGAGCTCCTACGAGCAGTACTTC. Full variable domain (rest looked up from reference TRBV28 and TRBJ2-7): DVKVTQSSRYLVKRTGEKVFLECVQDMDHENMFWYRQDPGLGLRLIYFSYDVKMKEKGDIPEGYSVSREKKERFSLILESASTNQTSMYLCASSSDARSSYEQYFGPGTRLTVT.

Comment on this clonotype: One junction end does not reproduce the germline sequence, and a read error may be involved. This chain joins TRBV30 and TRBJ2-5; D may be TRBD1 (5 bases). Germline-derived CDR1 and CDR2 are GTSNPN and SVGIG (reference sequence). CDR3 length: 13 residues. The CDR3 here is CTWSVTGGETQYF. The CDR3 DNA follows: TGTACCTGGAGTGTAACAGGCGGTGAGACCCAGTACTTC.

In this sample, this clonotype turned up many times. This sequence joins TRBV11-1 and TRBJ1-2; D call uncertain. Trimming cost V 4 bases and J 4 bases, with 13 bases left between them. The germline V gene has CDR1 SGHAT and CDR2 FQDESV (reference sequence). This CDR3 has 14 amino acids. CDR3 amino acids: CASSSTAGFYGYTF. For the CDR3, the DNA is TGTGCCAGCAGCTCGACGGCCGGGTTCTATGGCTACACCTTC.

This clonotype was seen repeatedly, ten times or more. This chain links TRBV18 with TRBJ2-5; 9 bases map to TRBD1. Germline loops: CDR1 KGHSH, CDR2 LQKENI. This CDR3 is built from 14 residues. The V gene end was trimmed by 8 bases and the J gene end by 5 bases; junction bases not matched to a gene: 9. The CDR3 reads CASSPGQGGETQYF. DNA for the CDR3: TGTGCCAGCAGCCCGGGACAGGGTGGGGAGACCCAGTACTTC.

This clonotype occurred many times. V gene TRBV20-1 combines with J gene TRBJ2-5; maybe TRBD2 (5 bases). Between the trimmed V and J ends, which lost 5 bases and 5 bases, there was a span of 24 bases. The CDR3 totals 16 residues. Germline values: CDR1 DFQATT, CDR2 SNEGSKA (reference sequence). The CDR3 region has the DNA TGCAGTGCTCAGAGCTCCCAGGACTGGCTCGATGAGACCCAGTACTTC. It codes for CSAQSSQDWLDETQYF.

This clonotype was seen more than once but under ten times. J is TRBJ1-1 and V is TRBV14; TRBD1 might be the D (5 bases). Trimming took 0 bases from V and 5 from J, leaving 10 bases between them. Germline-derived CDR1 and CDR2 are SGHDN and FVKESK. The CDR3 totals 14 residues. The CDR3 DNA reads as TGTGCCAGCAGCCAAGAGGGGGGGTGGACTGAAGCTTTCTTT. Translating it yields CASSQEGGWTEAFF.